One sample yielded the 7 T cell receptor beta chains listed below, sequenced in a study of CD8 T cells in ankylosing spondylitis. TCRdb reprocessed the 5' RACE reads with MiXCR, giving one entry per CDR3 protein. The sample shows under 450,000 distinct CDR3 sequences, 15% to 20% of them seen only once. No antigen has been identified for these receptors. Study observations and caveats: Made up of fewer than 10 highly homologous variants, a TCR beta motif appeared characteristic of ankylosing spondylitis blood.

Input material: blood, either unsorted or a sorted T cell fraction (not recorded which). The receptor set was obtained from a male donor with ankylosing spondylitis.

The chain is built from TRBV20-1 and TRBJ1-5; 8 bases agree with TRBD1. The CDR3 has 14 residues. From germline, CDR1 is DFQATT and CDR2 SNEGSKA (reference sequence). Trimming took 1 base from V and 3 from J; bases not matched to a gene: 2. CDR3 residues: CSARGQGNNQPQHF. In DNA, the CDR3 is TGCAGTGCTAGAGGACAGGGGAACAATCAGCCCCAGCATTTT.

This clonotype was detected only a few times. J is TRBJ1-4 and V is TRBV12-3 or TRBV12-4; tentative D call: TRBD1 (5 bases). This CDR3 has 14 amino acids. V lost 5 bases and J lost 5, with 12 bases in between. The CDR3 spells CASSLTRGNEKLFF. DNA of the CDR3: TGTGCCAGCAGTCTCACGCGGGGGAATGAAAAACTGTTTTTT.

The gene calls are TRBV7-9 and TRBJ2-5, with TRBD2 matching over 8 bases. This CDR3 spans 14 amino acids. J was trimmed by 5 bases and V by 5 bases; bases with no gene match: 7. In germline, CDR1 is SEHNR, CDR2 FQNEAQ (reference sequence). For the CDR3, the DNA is TGTGCCAGCAGCCGGGGGGGTAATGAGGAGACCCAGTACTTC. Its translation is CASSRGGNEETQYF. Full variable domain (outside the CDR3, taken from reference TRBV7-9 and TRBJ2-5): DTGVSQNPRHKITKRGQNVTFRCDPISEHNRLYWYRQTLGQGPEFLTYFQNEAQLEKSRLLSDRFSAERPKGSFSTLEIQRTEQGDSAMYLCASSRGGNEETQYFGPGTRLLVL.

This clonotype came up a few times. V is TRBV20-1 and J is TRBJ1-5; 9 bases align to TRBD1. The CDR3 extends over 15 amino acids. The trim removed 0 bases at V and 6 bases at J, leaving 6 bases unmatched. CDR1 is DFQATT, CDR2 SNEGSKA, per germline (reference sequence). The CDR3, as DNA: TGCAGTGCTAGAGACGGGACAGGGTGGCCTCAGCCCCAGCATTTT. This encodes CSARDGTGWPQPQHF.

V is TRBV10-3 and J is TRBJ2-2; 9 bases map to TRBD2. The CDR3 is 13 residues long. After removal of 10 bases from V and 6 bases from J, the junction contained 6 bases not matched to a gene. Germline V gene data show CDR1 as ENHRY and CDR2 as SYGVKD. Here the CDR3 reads CATSGTSPGELFF. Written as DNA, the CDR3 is TGTGCCACGTCCGGGACTAGCCCCGGGGAGCTGTTTTTT.

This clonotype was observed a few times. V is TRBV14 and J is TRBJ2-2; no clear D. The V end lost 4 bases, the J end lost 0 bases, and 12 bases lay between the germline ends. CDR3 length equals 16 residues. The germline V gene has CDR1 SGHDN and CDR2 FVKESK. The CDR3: CASSLPGRANTGELFF. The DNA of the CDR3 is TGTGCCAGCAGCCTCCCCGGACGGGCGAACACCGGGGAGCTGTTTTTT.

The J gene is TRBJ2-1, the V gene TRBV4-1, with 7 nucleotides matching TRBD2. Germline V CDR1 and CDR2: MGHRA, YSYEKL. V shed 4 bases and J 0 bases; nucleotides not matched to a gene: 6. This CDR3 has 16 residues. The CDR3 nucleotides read TGCGCCAGCAGCCCCGGGACTATAAGCTCCTACAATGAGCAGTTCTTC. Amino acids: CASSPGTISSYNEQFF.